This T cell receptor beta chain comes out of a study of blood T cells in healthy people across ages. General study results and limits: A roughly linear fall in TCR beta diversity per million T cells was seen with increasing age.

Approximately 9.7 milliliters was the volume of peripheral blood drawn from each donor. The use of a sample-barcoded 5' primer and a J-beta primer mix characterized a second PCR of 7 to 11 cycles. The authors tagged each cDNA molecule using a template-switch adaptor with 12 random nucleotides. TCRdb reprocessed the 5' RACE reads via MiXCR and lists one record per CDR3 protein. The table lists some 700,000 distinct CDR3 sequences, around 40% of them singletons, with around 20% in the top ten. V was clipped by 5 bases and J by 5 bases; unmatched bases: 8. The CDR3 totals 15 residues. Germline CDR1 reads MDHEN; CDR2 reads SYDVKM. A remark on this clonotype: Its antigen is undetermined.

Sequencing was done on a sample of blood. The TCR sequence derives from a woman in her sixties or seventies in good health. The chain employs TRBV28 and TRBJ2-2, with TRBD2 matching over 7 bases. This CDR3 is CASSHRGVGTGELFF. CDR3 nucleotide sequence: TGTGCCAGCAGTCACCGGGGGGTCGGAACCGGGGAGCTGTTTTTT.